This T cell receptor beta chain stems from a study of post-analysis software for immune sequencing data. Study-wide results and caveats: Patients used several TRBV segments, including TRBV5-6, TRBV5-1 and TRBV20-1, more often than controls. Diversity measured as normalized Chao1 was significantly lower in multiple sclerosis patients than in controls.

The TCR beta cDNA libraries carried unique molecular identifiers. One entry per CDR3 protein results from TCRdb running MiXCR on the PCR reads. The sample has just over 250,000 distinct CDR3 sequences; around 34% are singletons. As for this clonotype: What it recognizes is unknown.

The V gene's germline CDR1 is SQVTM and CDR2 ANQGSEA. With 5 bases removed from V and 4 bases from J, the gap between germline ends came to 17 bases. The CDR3 extends over 15 amino acids. This receptor was obtained from a girl between 10 and 17 years old with multiple sclerosis. What was sequenced was blood. The chain carries TRBV29-1 and TRBJ1-4; TRBD1 might be the D (5 bases). CDR3 sequence reads: CSVWDGLWGNEKLFF. DNA for the CDR3: TGCAGCGTTTGGGACGGTCTGTGGGGTAATGAAAAACTGTTTTTT.